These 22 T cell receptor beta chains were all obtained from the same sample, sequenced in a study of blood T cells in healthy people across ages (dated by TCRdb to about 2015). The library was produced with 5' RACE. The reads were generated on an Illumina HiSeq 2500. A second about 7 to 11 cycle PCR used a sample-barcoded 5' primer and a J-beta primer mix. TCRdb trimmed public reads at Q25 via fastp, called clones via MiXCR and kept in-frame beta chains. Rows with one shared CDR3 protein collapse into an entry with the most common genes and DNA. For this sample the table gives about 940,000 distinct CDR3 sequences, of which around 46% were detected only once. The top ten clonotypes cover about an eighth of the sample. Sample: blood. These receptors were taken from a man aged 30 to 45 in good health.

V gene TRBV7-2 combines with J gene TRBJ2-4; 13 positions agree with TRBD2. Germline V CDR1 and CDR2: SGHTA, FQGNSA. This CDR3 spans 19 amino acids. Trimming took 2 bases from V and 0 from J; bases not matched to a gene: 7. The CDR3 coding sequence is TGTGCCAGCAGCTTACTTGGGACTAGCGGGGTACTAGCCAAAAACATTCAGTACTTC. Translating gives CASSLLGTSGVLAKNIQYF.

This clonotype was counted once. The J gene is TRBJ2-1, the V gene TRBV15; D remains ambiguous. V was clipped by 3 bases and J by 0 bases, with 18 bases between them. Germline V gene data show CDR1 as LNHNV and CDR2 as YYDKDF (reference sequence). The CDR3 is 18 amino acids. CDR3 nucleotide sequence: TGTGCCACCAGCAGCAGTTTCTCTCCATTGAGCTCCTACAATGAGCAGTTCTTC. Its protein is CATSSSFSPLSSYNEQFF.

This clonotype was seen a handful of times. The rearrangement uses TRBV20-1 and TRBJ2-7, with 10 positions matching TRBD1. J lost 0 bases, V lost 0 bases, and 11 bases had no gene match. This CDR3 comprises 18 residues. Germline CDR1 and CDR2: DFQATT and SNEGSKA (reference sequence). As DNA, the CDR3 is TGCAGTGCTAGAGATCCGGTCGGGACAGGGGACAGCTCCTACGAGCAGTACTTC. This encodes CSARDPVGTGDSSYEQYF.

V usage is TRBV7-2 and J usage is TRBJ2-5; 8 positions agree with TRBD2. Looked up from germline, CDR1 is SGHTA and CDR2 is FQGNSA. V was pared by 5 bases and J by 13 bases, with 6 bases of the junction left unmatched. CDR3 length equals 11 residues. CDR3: CASSLGGTRYF. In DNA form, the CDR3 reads TGTGCCAGCAGCCTGGGGGGGACTAGGTACTTC.

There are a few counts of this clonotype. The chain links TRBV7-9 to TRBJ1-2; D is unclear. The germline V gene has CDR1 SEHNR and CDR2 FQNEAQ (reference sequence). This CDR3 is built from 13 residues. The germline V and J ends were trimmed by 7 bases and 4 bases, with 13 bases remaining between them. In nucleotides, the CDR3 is TGTGCCAGCACCCTTACGGGTATCTATGGCTACACCTTC. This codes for CASTLTGIYGYTF.

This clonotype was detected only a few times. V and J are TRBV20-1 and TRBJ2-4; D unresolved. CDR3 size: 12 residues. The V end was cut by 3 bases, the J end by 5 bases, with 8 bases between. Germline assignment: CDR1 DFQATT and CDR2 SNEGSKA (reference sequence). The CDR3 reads CSARRLENIQYF. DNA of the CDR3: TGCAGTGCTAGGAGGCTGGAAAACATTCAGTACTTC.

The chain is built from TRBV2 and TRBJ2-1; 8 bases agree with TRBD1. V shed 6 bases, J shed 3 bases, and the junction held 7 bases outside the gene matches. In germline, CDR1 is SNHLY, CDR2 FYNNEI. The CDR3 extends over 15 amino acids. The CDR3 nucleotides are TGTGCCAGCAGCCGAGACAGGGGCCTCTACAATGAGCAGTTCTTC. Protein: CASSRDRGLYNEQFF.

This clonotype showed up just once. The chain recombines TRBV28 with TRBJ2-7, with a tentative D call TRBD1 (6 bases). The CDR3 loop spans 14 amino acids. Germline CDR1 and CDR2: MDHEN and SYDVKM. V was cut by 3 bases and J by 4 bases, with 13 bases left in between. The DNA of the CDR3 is TGTGCCAGCAGTTTGAGGGTACAGGGTTACGAGCAGTACTTC. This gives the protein CASSLRVQGYEQYF. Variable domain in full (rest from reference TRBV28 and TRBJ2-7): DVKVTQSSRYLVKRTGEKVFLECVQDMDHENMFWYRQDPGLGLRLIYFSYDVKMKEKGDIPEGYSVSREKKERFSLILESASTNQTSMYLCASSLRVQGYEQYFGPGTRLTVT.

CDR3 DNA: TGCAGCGCCAGAGCGGCTAGCGGGACCAATGAGCAGTTCTTC. It is translated as CSARAASGTNEQFF. The chain uses TRBV29-1 and TRBJ2-1; 9 bases fit TRBD2. Losses at the gene ends were 7 bases for V and 6 bases for J; bases not matched to a gene: 10. Germline V gene data show CDR1 as SQVTM and CDR2 as ANQGSEA. CDR3 length: 14 amino acids.

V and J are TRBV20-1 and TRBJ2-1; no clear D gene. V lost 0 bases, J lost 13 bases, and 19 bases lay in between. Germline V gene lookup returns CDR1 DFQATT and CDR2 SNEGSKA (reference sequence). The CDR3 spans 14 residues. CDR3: CSARDEEATVVQFF. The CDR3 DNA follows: TGCAGTGCTAGAGATGAGGAAGCGACGGTGGTCCAGTTCTTC.

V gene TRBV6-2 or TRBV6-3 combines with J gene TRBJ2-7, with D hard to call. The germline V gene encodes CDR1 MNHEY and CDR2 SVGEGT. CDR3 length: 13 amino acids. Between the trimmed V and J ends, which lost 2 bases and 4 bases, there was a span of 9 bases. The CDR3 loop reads CASSYRLDYEQYF. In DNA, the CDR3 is TGTGCCAGCAGTTACCGGCTAGATTACGAGCAGTACTTC.

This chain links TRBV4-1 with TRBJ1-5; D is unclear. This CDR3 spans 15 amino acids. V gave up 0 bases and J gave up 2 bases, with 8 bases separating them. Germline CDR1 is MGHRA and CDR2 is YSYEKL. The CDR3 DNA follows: TGCGCCAGCAGCCAAGAATTTAATGGCAATCAGCCCCAGCATTTT. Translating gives CASSQEFNGNQPQHF.

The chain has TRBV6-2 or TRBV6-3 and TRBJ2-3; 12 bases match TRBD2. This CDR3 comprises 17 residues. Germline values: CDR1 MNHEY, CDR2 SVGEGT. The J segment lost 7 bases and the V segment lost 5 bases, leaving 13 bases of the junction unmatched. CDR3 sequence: CASSTGTSGFFVNTQYF. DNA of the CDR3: TGTGCCAGCAGTACCGGGACTAGCGGGTTCTTCGTTAATACGCAGTATTTT.

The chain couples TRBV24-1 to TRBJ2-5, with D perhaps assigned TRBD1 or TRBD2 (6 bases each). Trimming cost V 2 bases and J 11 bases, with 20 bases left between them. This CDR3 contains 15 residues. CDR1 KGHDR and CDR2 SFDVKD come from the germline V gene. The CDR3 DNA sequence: TGTGCCACCAGTGATTCCCGGGGGCCTTACAATGAGCAGTACTTC. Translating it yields CATSDSRGPYNEQYF.

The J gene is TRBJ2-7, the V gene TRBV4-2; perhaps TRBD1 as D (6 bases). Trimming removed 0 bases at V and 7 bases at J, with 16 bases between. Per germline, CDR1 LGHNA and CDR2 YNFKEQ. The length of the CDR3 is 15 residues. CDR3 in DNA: TGTGCCAGCAGCCAAGATCCCCCAGGGCAGGGGGAGCAGTACTTC. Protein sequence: CASSQDPPGQGEQYF.

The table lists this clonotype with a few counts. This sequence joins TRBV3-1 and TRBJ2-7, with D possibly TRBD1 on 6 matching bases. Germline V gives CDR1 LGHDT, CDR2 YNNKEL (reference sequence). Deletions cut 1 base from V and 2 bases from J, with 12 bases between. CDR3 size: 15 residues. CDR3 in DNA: TGTGCCAGCAGCCAAGGTTATGGGGGCACCTACGAGCAGTACTTC. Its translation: CASSQGYGGTYEQYF.

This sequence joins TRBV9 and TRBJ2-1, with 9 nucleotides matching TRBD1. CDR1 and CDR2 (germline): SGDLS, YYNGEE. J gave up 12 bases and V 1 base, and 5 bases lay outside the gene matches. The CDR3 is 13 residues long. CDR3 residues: CASSVRTGVLQFF. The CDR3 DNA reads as TGTGCCAGCAGCGTACGGACAGGGGTTTTGCAGTTCTTC.

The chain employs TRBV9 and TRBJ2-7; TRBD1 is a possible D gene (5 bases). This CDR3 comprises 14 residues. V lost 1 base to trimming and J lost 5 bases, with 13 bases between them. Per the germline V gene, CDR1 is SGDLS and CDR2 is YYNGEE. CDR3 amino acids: CASSVSGAVNEQYF. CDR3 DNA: TGTGCCAGCAGCGTATCTGGGGCGGTGAACGAGCAGTACTTC. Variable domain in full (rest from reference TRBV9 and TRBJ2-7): DSGVTQTPKHLITATGQRVTLRCSPRSGDLSVYWYQQSLDQGLQFLIQYYNGEERAKGNILERFSAQQFPDLHSELNLSSLELGDSALYFCASSVSGAVNEQYFGPGTRLTVT.

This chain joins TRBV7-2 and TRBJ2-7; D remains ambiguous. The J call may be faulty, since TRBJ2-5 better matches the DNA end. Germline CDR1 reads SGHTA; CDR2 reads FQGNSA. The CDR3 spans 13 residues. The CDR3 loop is CASSVPDRQTQYF. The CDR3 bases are TGTGCCAGCAGCGTACCCGATCGGCAGACCCAGTACTTC.

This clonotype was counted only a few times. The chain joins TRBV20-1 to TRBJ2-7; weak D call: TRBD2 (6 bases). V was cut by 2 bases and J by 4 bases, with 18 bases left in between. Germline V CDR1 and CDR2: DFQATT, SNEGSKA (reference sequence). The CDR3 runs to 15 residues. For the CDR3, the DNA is TGCAGTGCTAGATCCCTGGACTACCGAGGATACGAGCAGTACTTC. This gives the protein CSARSLDYRGYEQYF.

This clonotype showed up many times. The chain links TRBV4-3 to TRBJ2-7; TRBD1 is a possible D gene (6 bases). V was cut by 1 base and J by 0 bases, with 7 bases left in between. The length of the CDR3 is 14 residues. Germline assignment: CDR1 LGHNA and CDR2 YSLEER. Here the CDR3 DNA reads TGCGCCAGCAGCCAAGGACAGGCCTCCTACGAGCAGTACTTC. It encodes CASSQGQASYEQYF.

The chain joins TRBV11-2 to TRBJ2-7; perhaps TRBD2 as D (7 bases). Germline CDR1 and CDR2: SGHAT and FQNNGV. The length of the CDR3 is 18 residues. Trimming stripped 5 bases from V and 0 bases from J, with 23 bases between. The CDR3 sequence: CASSQGLVGALNSYEQYF. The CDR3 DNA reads TGTGCCAGCAGCCAAGGACTAGTGGGGGCCCTTAACTCCTACGAGCAGTACTTC.